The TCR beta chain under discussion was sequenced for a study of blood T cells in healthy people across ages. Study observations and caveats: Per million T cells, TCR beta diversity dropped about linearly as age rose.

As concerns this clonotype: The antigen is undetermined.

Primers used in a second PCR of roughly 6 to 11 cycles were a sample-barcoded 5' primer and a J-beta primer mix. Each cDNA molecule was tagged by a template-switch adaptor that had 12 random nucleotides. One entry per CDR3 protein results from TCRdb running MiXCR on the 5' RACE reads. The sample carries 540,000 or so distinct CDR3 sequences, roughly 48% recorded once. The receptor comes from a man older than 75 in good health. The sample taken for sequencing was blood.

The CDR3 region has the DNA TGTGCCAGCAGCGGAGACGGTGGCACAGATACGCAGTATTTT. Encoded protein: CASSGDGGTDTQYF. The J gene is TRBJ2-3, the V gene TRBV9; no definite D call. There are 14 residues in the CDR3. Germline V gene sequence: CDR1 SGDLS, CDR2 YYNGEE. V shed 3 bases and J shed 1 base, with 9 bases lying between them.